This TCR beta chain was recorded in a study of T cell repertoires in cytomegalovirus infection. TCRdb redid the calling of the reads with MiXCR, one entry per CDR3 protein. The sample includes 740,000 or so distinct CDR3 sequences, under 40% of them seen just once. Germline-derived CDR1 and CDR2 are LGHNA and YNFKEQ. This CDR3 is built from 11 residues. With 1 base removed from V and 8 bases from J, the gap between germline ends came to 5 bases. This clonotype was picked up a small number of times. The material sequenced was PBMCs. This sequence originates from a human donor in good health (CMV status not recorded). Some clones in this sample may be carry-over from other donors' samples. This sequence joins TRBV4-2 and TRBJ1-2; no definite D call. This CDR3 reads CASSQGRGYTF. The CDR3 DNA is TGTGCCAGCAGCCAAGGTCGGGGCTACACCTTC.